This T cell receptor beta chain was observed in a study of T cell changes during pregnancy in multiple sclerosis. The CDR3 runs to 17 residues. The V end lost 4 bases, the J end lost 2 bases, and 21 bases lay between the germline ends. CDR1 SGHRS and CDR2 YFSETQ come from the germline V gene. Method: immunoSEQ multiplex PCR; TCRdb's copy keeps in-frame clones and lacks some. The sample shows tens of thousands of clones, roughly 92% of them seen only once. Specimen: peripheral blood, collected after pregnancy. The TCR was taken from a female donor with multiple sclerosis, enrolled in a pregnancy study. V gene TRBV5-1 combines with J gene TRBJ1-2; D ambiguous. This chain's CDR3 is CASSPAGPTMTNYGYTF. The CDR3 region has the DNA TGCGCCAGCAGCCCCGCCGGGCCGACTATGACCAACTATGGCTACACCTTC.